These 11 T cell receptor beta chains share one sample of origin, sequenced in a study of cytomegalovirus exposure and HLA in healthy donors. PCR employed 60 Vbeta and 13 Jbeta primers. The table came from immunoSEQ multiplex PCR; TCRdb's copy has only in-frame clones and leaves some out. The data hold 75,000 to 90,000 clones, with 78% observed a single time. Sample: PBMCs. Every receptor here comes from a woman in her thirties or forties in good health and CMV-seropositive.

This clone has just one count. The chain's CDR3 is CASSQEALGYTF. DNA for the CDR3: TGTGCCAGCAGCCAAGAAGCGTTAGGCTACACCTTC. The genes are TRBV14 and TRBJ1-2; the D is unclear. Germline values: CDR1 SGHDN, CDR2 FVKESK. Trimming shortened V by 0 bases and J by 8 bases, and 7 bases separated the two germline ends. The CDR3 runs 12 residues.

The gene calls are TRBV11-2 and TRBJ2-5, with D maybe TRBD2 (6 bases). The closer fit of TRBJ2-7 to the DNA end suggests the J call may be wrong. The CDR3 loop spans 15 amino acids. Germline V lookup: CDR1 SGHAT, CDR2 FQNNGV. The CDR3 protein is CASSLAPGTYYEQYF. CDR3 bases: TGTGCCAGCAGCTTAGCCCCCGGGACTTATTACGAGCAGTACTTC.

The V and J genes are TRBV27 and TRBJ1-2; 7 nucleotides align to TRBD1. CDR3 length equals 14 residues. The germline V gene encodes CDR1 MNHEY and CDR2 SMNVEV (reference sequence). The V and J ends lost 6 bases and 5 bases, in that order; junction bases with no gene match: 9. CDR3 DNA: TGTGCCAGCAGCTACGGGACAGAGGAGTATGGCTACACCTTC. This encodes CASSYGTEEYGYTF.

This chain uses TRBV28 with TRBJ2-5; 10 positions agree with TRBD1. Trimming cost V 7 bases and J 4 bases; bases outside gene matches: 9. This CDR3 is built from 15 residues. Germline V gene sequence: CDR1 MDHEN, CDR2 SYDVKM. CDR3: CASTGGTGARETQYF. The CDR3 coding sequence is TGTGCCAGCACCGGAGGGACAGGGGCGAGAGAGACCCAGTACTTC.

The genes are TRBV28 and TRBJ1-5, with 7 bases lining up with TRBD1. This CDR3 is built from 18 residues. Germline CDR1 MDHEN, CDR2 SYDVKM. J gave up 1 base and V 6 bases, and 15 bases lay outside the gene matches. The CDR3 DNA reads as TGTGCCAGCAGCTATATAACCCTACAGGGGCTCAGCAATCAGCCCCAGCATTTT. Residues: CASSYITLQGLSNQPQHF.

The chain carries TRBV18 and TRBJ2-3; TRBD1 is a possible D gene (6 bases). The CDR3 runs to 15 residues. Germline V lookup: CDR1 KGHSH, CDR2 LQKENI. With 3 bases removed from V and 4 bases from J, the gap between germline ends came to 14 bases. The CDR3: CASSPSQGRADTQYF. The DNA of the CDR3 is TGTGCCAGCTCACCGTCACAGGGAAGGGCAGATACGCAGTATTTT.

This chain links TRBV7-2 with TRBJ2-6; 9 positions agree with TRBD1. CDR3 length equals 19 residues. Germline assignment: CDR1 SGHTA and CDR2 FQGNSA. V shed 5 bases and J 0 bases; nucleotides not matched to a gene: 11. The CDR3, as DNA: TGTGCCAGCAGCCGAGCCTCCGGGACAGGGCGCTCTGGGGCCAACGTCCTGACTTTC. This translates into CASSRASGTGRSGANVLTF.

The chain links TRBV5-1 to TRBJ2-3; 7 positions agree with TRBD2. Trimming removed 0 bases from V and 2 bases from J; junction bases left unmatched: 3. The CDR3 spans 15 residues. In germline, CDR1 is SGHRS, CDR2 YFSETQ. In DNA form, the CDR3 reads TGCGCCAGCAGCTTGGTGGCGGGGGACACAGATACGCAGTATTTT. This gives the protein CASSLVAGDTDTQYF.

A word on this clone: The junction and the germline gene differ at one end; a read error may be behind it. The same CDR3 also results from other DNA sequences found in this sample. V and J are TRBV29-1 and TRBJ2-5; tentatively, D is TRBD1 or TRBD2 (7 bases each). The CDR3 contains 13 residues. Germline CDR1 reads SQVTM; CDR2 reads ANQGSEA. CDR3 loop: CSGQGGGQETQYF. The CDR3 DNA sequence: TGTAGCGGGCAGGGGGGCGGCCAAGAGACCCAGTACTTC.

The genes are TRBV19 and TRBJ1-1, with a weak D call TRBD1 (5 bases). This CDR3 spans 13 amino acids. V lost 5 bases to trimming and J lost 7 bases, with 14 bases between them. The V gene's germline CDR1 is LNHDA and CDR2 SQIVND (reference sequence). The DNA of the CDR3 is TGTGCCAGTAGTGGCCCAGGGTCGAATGAAGCTTTCTTT. Translated, it gives CASSGPGSNEAFF.

V gene TRBV7-9 combines with J gene TRBJ1-2, with 11 nucleotides matching TRBD1. The trim removed 1 base at V and 8 bases at J, leaving 6 bases unmatched. This CDR3 is 15 amino acids long. Looked up from germline, CDR1 is SEHNR and CDR2 is FQNEAQ (reference sequence). The CDR3 DNA reads as TGTGCCAGCAGCTTAGAGGACAGGGGGCTACGAGGCTACACCTTC. It specifies CASSLEDRGLRGYTF.